The next 10 T cell receptor beta chains were all read from a single sample in a study of control samples from healthy donors and cancer patients. Libraries were prepared by immunoSEQ multiplex PCR; TCRdb keeps only in-frame clonotypes and omits some of them. Here the sample spans some 150,000 clones, roughly 95% being singletons. The sequenced sample was blood. These TCRs come from a woman aged 25 to 39 in good health.

V is TRBV5-1 and J is TRBJ2-2, with TRBD1 matching over 7 bases. Trimming took 0 bases from V and 11 from J; bases not matched to a gene: 7. CDR3 size: 14 residues. Germline CDR1 reads SGHRS; CDR2 reads YFSETQ. The CDR3 DNA is TGCGCCAGCAGCTTGGGGACAGGTCAGGAAGAGCTGTTTTTT. This sequence encodes CASSLGTGQEELFF.

The chain joins TRBV6-5 to TRBJ2-3; 10 bases are a match to TRBD1. The CDR3 is 16 amino acids. Germline V CDR1 and CDR2: MNHEY, SVGAGI. V lost 0 bases, J lost 7 bases, and 7 bases stayed unmatched. The CDR3 loop is CASSYSGQGSANTQYF. The CDR3 nucleotides read TGTGCCAGCAGTTACTCGGGACAGGGGTCTGCGAATACGCAGTATTTT.

The rearrangement joins TRBV5-1 to TRBJ1-3; tentative D call: TRBD1 (6 bases). Germline CDR1 SGHRS, CDR2 YFSETQ. The V gene lost 4 bases and the J gene lost 4 bases, with 9 bases spanning the gap. The CDR3 runs 13 residues. The CDR3 is CASSTGSGNTIYF. In DNA form, the CDR3 reads TGCGCCAGCAGCACAGGGAGCGGAAACACCATATATTTT.

This clone appeared once. CDR3 amino acids: CSVESVMNEQFF. The CDR3 nucleotides read TGCAGCGTGGAAAGCGTGATGAATGAGCAGTTCTTC. This chain joins TRBV29-1 and TRBJ2-1; the D is unclear. From germline, CDR1 is SQVTM and CDR2 ANQGSEA. V lost 6 bases to trimming and J lost 7 bases, with 13 bases between them. The CDR3 runs to 12 residues.

CDR3 residues: CASSYTGGQGASYEQYF. As DNA, the CDR3 is TGCGCCAGCAGCTACACAGGCGGACAGGGGGCCTCCTACGAGCAGTACTTC. The J gene is TRBJ2-7, the V gene TRBV5-1; 11 bases match TRBD1. V gave up 3 bases and J gave up 0 bases; unmatched junction bases: 8. This CDR3 is built from 17 residues. CDR1 and CDR2 (germline): SGHRS, YFSETQ.

The J gene is TRBJ2-2, the V gene TRBV14; tentative D call: TRBD1 (5 bases). Germline V gene sequence: CDR1 SGHDN, CDR2 FVKESK. The CDR3 sequence is 16 residues long. V lost 1 base, J lost 1 base, and 10 bases lay in between. The chain's CDR3 is CASSQVTVRNTGELFF. DNA for the CDR3: TGTGCCAGCAGCCAAGTGACAGTTCGGAACACCGGGGAGCTGTTTTTT. The whole variable domain, filled in from reference TRBV14 and TRBJ2-2, reads EAGVTQFPSHSVIEKGQTVTLRCDPISGHDNLYWYRRVMGKEIKFLLHFVKESKQDESGMPNNRFLAERTGGTYSTLKVQPAELEDSGVYFCASSQVTVRNTGELFFGEGSRLTVL.

This chain connects TRBV5-4 to TRBJ1-5; possibly TRBD1 for D (5 bases). Trimming took off 0 bases at V and 8 bases at J, with 12 bases between the two ends. Germline V gene sequence: CDR1 SGHNT, CDR2 YYREEE (reference sequence). The CDR3 runs 14 residues. CDR3: CASSLGAGSEPQHF. CDR3 bases: TGTGCCAGCAGCTTGGGAGCAGGGTCGGAGCCCCAGCATTTT.

V and J are TRBV5-1 and TRBJ1-6, with D unresolved. The CDR3 sequence is 15 residues long. V was cut by 2 bases and J by 0 bases, with 6 bases left in between. CDR1 SGHRS and CDR2 YFSETQ come from the germline V gene. This chain's CDR3 is CASSLRSSYNSPLHF. The CDR3 region has the DNA TGCGCCAGCAGCTTAAGGAGCTCCTATAATTCACCCCTCCACTTT.

The chain links TRBV18 to TRBJ2-1; D is ambiguous. CDR1 and CDR2 from the germline V gene are KGHSH and LQKENI. This CDR3 comprises 12 residues. Trimming left V 0 bases short and J 9 bases short, with 6 bases between. DNA of the CDR3: TGTGCCAGCTCACCACCGGGCGGTGAGCAGTTCTTC. Its translation is CASSPPGGEQFF.

The V call is TRBV4-1, the J call TRBJ1-6, with D maybe TRBD1 (6 bases). Germline CDR1 MGHRA, CDR2 YSYEKL. The CDR3 length is 14 residues. V was shortened by 5 bases and J by 13 bases, with 18 bases between the two germline ends. The CDR3 nucleotides are TGCGCCAGCAGCAACGGACAGTCCTATAAGCCCCTCCACTTT. This translates into CASSNGQSYKPLHF.